The present entry profiles one T cell receptor beta chain with its context. The CDR3 runs to 14 residues. V was clipped by 8 bases and J by 7 bases, with 20 bases between them. Germline V CDR1 and CDR2: LGHDT, YNNKEL (reference sequence). The data belong to a study of blood T cell repertoires in COVID-19. Sequencing used immunoSEQ multiplex PCR; TCRdb keeps in-frame clones, though not all of them. The top ten hold around 1% of the sample, which has around 290,000 clones, around 90% seen once. Sequencing was done on a sample of PBMCs or T cells enriched from blood (not recorded which). The chain joins TRBV3-1 (or the pseudogene TRBV3-2) to TRBJ1-2; D possibly corresponds to TRBD1 (5 bases). The receptor's source is a woman aged 25 to 45 who had recovered from COVID-19. The CDR3 region has the DNA TGTGCCAGCTCTCGAGAAGGGCCCGGGGGTGGCTACACCTTC. Its translation is CASSREGPGGGYTF.